Following are 8 T cell receptor beta chains from one sample sequenced in a study of CD8 T cells in ankylosing spondylitis. The antigens these receptors bind are not known. TCRdb recomputed calls from the 5' RACE reads with MiXCR, one row per CDR3 protein. The sample has around 890,000 distinct CDR3 sequences; about 11% are singletons. Study results and limitations: Blood of patients with ankylosing spondylitis appeared to be characterized by a TCR beta motif of several highly homologous variants.

The material sequenced was blood, either unsorted or a sorted T cell fraction (not recorded which). The source is a male donor with ankylosing spondylitis.

The chain has TRBV11-1 and TRBJ2-5; 8 bases are shared with TRBD2. V shed 6 bases and J 2 bases; nucleotides not matched to a gene: 8. The CDR3 runs 15 residues. Germline CDR1 is SGHAT and CDR2 is FQDESV (reference sequence). Here the CDR3 reads CASRPLPGGQETQYF. As DNA, the CDR3 is TGTGCCAGCAGACCATTGCCGGGAGGGCAAGAGACCCAGTACTTC.

There are a few counts of this clonotype. This sequence joins TRBV20-1 and TRBJ2-5; 13 bases map to TRBD2. Trimming took 5 bases from V and 3 from J; bases not matched to a gene: 3. The CDR3 runs 14 residues. Germline V gene data show CDR1 as DFQATT and CDR2 as SNEGSKA (reference sequence). CDR3 loop: CSADGTSGEETQYF. CDR3 nucleotide sequence: TGCAGTGCTGACGGGACTAGCGGGGAAGAGACCCAGTACTTC.

The chain recombines TRBV20-1 with TRBJ2-1; possible D gene TRBD2, 5 bases. Germline V gene sequence: CDR1 DFQATT, CDR2 SNEGSKA (reference sequence). The CDR3 loop spans 18 amino acids. V was cut by 5 bases and J by 0 bases, with 23 bases left in between. The DNA for the CDR3 is TGCAGTGCTGACAACCTCCGGGGAAAAGAGAGCTCCTACAATGAGCAGTTCTTC. Protein product: CSADNLRGKESSYNEQFF.

The genes are TRBV10-1 and TRBJ2-5; TRBD2 matches at 11 bases. Germline loops: CDR1 WNHNN, CDR2 SYGVQD (reference sequence). The CDR3 totals 16 residues. After removal of 0 bases from V and 1 base from J, the junction contained 1 base not matched to a gene. CDR3 DNA sequence: TGCGCCAGCAGTGAGTCGCTAGCGGGAGGCCAAGAGACCCAGTACTTC. It encodes CASSESLAGGQETQYF.

The chain carries TRBV20-1 and TRBJ2-5; a possible D gene is TRBD2 (5 bases). This CDR3 comprises 13 residues. The germline CDR1 and CDR2 sequences are DFQATT and SNEGSKA (reference sequence). Deletions cut 6 bases from V and 5 bases from J, with 16 bases between. This CDR3 reads CSAGPRGGETQYF. DNA of the CDR3: TGCAGTGCCGGACCCAGAGGCGGGGAGACCCAGTACTTC.

This clonotype was picked up a small number of times. This chain connects TRBV6-5 to TRBJ1-3; D perhaps matches TRBD1 (5 bases). Between the trimmed V and J ends, which lost 4 bases and 4 bases, there was a span of 11 bases. This CDR3 is 14 amino acids long. Germline V gene sequence: CDR1 MNHEY, CDR2 SVGAGI. CDR3 loop: CASSLRGMGNTIYF. The CDR3, as DNA: TGTGCCAGCAGTTTGAGGGGTATGGGAAACACCATATATTTT.

This clonotype was detected a few times. The chain recombines TRBV19 with TRBJ1-4; D is unresolved. V lost 3 bases and J lost 5, with 10 bases in between. Germline-derived CDR1 and CDR2 are LNHDA and SQIVND (reference sequence). The CDR3 runs 14 residues. CDR3 DNA: TGTGCCAGTAGTATTCTTCGGAGGAATGAAAAACTGTTTTTT. The encoded protein is CASSILRRNEKLFF.

The chain employs TRBV15 and TRBJ1-1; D may be TRBD1 (5 bases). Trimming took 2 bases from V and 4 from J, leaving 5 bases between them. CDR3 length: 12 amino acids. Germline lookup yields CDR1 LNHNV and CDR2 YYDKDF (reference sequence). The CDR3 spells CATSRQGTEAFF. As DNA, the CDR3 is TGTGCCACCAGCAGACAGGGCACTGAAGCTTTCTTT.